This TCR beta chain appears in the sequencing data of a study of vaccination and CD4 T cells after COVID-19 (dated by TCRdb to 2022 to 2024). Notes on the research overall: Six males and four females were included in the convalescent cohort, with two Hispanic individuals, seven Caucasians, two Asians and one multiracial person represented. Participants received two doses of either the Pfizer-BioNTech BNT162b2 vaccine (n=8) or the Moderna mRNA-1273 vaccine (n=2). Culture stimuli were overlapping spike peptide pools from SARS-CoV-2 and from the common cold coronaviruses HCoV-NL63, HCoV-OC43 and HCoV-229E. Post-vaccine blood samples were taken a median of 72 days after the second vaccine dose, with a range of roughly 13 to 250 days. Post-COVID blood samples from convalescent patients were collected a median of roughly 100 days after diagnosis, with a range of 35 to 161 days. In ten to eleven COVID-19 convalescent patients and a handful of infection-naive healthy vaccine recipients, the spike-specific CD4+ TCR repertoire before mRNA vaccination was compared with the repertoire after mRNA vaccination. As controls, cultures received a CEFX viral epitope pool (the positive control), an HIV-1 Nef peptide pool (the negative control), or no peptide at all.

Germline trimming amounts to 3 bases on V and 5 bases on J, with 7 as the count of junction bases outside the gene matches. Its CDR3 holds 16 amino acids, cysteine through phenylalanine. The kept DNA is CDR3 alone, 48 bases in frame from the first base. From a lookup of the germline V gene (reference sequence), CDR1 and CDR2 are LNHDA and SQIVND. Worth noting for this clonotype: The clone's antigen remains unknown. Base qualities are not recorded, but no much larger clone differs from it by a single base.

The treatment or condition label corresponds to: roughly 10-day PBMC culture with coronavirus spike peptide pools or control peptides (ViraFEST assay). The ViraFEST assay was used in the study, in which antigen-specific T cells were expanded with peptide pools and expanded clonotypes were subsequently identified by TCR sequencing. The absence of prior SARS-CoV-2 infection in healthy vaccine recipients was confirmed by negative nucleocapsid antibody tests before and after vaccination. PBMCs were cultured at two million per well in IMDM supplemented with 5% human AB serum and about 10 IU/ml IL-2, with about 10 ug/ml peptide pools added. Half of the culture medium was replaced with fresh IL-2-containing medium on days 3 and 7. After nine to eleven days of culture, CD4+ T cells were isolated by negative selection with the EasySep CD4+ T cell isolation kit. PBMCs were separated from whole blood using Ficoll-Paque Plus gradient centrifugation and then either used fresh or cryopreserved at -140C. In general, triplicate wells were set up for every culture condition.

On the study overall, not on this receptor specifically: Among convalescent patients, a median about 86% of the SARS-CoV-2-reactive clones seen after vaccination appeared only after vaccination, which suggests priming specific to the vaccine. In convalescent patients, nearly all vaccine-specific clones (304 of 307) were found to be mono-reactive for SARS-CoV-2 spike rather than cross-reactive with common cold coronaviruses. The study included relatively few convalescent patients and did not analyze early timepoints after natural infection. An increase in the median number of SARS-CoV-2-reactive clonotypes from more than 20 after infection to approximately 41 after vaccination was observed, but the change was not found to be significant.

The method behind the library was PCR. At the Johns Hopkins FTIC core, DNA from the cultured CD4+ T cells underwent TCR sequencing with the Oncomine TCR Beta short-read assay. Genomic DNA was extracted from the cultured CD4+ T cells with the QIAamp micro DNA kit. Oncomine TCR Beta libraries from cultured CD4+ T cells were pooled with unique dual indexes and sequenced on an Illumina iSeq 100. The paper's data handling went like this. Non-productive sequences were removed, and CDR3s that did not start with C, did not end with F or W, or were shorter than 7 amino acids were discarded. Antigen-specific clonotypes were identified using the MANAFEST web application through comparison of peptide-stimulated wells with reference and other culture wells. Positive clones required FDR below 0.05, an odds ratio above 5, and productive frequency above 0.1% in at least two of three replicate wells. A clonotype counted as cross-reactive if it showed significant expansion both in the SARS-CoV-2 spike wells and in at least one common cold coronavirus spike condition. Using R version 3.6.1, CDR3 homology was evaluated through Levenshtein distances (stringdist) along with unrooted phylogenetic trees (ape). TCRdb trimmed the raw reads at Q25, called clones with MiXCR and kept productive beta chains. Rows are unified per CDR3 protein, each entry keeping the most common DNA and genes. None of the V and J calls come from the authors' own analysis; TCRdb made them. The sample profile shows some 26,000 distinct CDR3 sequences; around 50% of them were found once. The ten largest clones capture 28% of the sample.

The sample in question was CD4+ T cells from blood, cultured in vitro, obtained before SARS-CoV-2 vaccination. The chain joins TRBV19 to TRBJ2-1, with 10 bases in between that match TRBD2. This sequence was found in a human donor who received a COVID-19 vaccine. The CDR3 loop reads CASSIKRGGPDNEQFF. The DNA sequence reads TGTGCCAGTAGTATCAAGCGGGGGGGCCCTGACAATGAGCAGTTCTTC.